A selection of T cell receptor beta chains follows, all from one sample in a study of OX40 agonist ivuxolimab in advanced cancers. The table came from immunoSEQ multiplex PCR; TCRdb's copy has only in-frame clones and leaves some out. The table has 25,000 to 35,000 clones, 75% to 90% seen once. Sequenced material: CD4+ or CD8+ T cells sorted from blood, taken in a trial of the OX40 agonist ivuxolimab. Source of these receptors: an adult with an advanced solid tumor such as melanoma, head and neck, liver or kidney cancer. Each CDR3 is given with its conserved first and last residue. The D gene is left open where the match is weak. A row's size may be missing; if present it is once, few, many or a size class.

clone_size,d_call,v_call,j_call,cdr3_aa,cdr3_nt
-,-,TRBV2,TRBJ2-2,CASRGNTGELFF,TGTGCCAGCAGGGGAAACACCGGGGAGCTGTTTTTT
once,-,TRBV28,TRBJ1-5,CASNPGRINQPQHF,TGTGCCAGCAACCCCGGACGGATCAATCAGCCCCAGCATTTT
-,-,TRBV11-3,TRBJ1-1,CASSLITNTEAFF,TGTGCCAGCAGCTTAATCACCAACACTGAAGCTTTCTTT
once,-,TRBV14,TRBJ2-7,CASSQVGGIYEQYF,TGTGCCAGCAGCCAAGTTGGCGGGATCTACGAGCAGTACTTC
-,-,TRBV5-4,TRBJ2-6,CASSLGAGSGANVLTF,TGTGCCAGCAGCTTGGGGGCGGGGTCTGGGGCCAACGTCCTGACTTTC
-,TRBD1,TRBV5-1,TRBJ1-1,CASSLDWQGDEAFF,TGCGCCAGCAGCTTGGATTGGCAGGGGGACGAAGCTTTCTTT
-,-,TRBV10-1,TRBJ2-1,CASQKGGSSSYNEQFF,TGCGCCAGTCAAAAAGGGGGGTCTAGCTCCTACAATGAGCAGTTCTTC
few,-,TRBV19,TRBJ1-1,CASSIASGDTEAFF,TGTGCCAGTAGTATAGCCTCTGGGGACACTGAAGCTTTCTTT
-,TRBD2,TRBV29-1,TRBJ2-3,CSVGLADVSTDTQYF,TGCAGCGTCGGACTAGCGGACGTCAGCACAGATACGCAGTATTTT
-,-,TRBV29-1,TRBJ2-1,CSVEGAGLTNEQFF,TGCAGCGTTGAAGGGGCAGGATTAACTAATGAGCAGTTCTTC
-,-,TRBV6-5,TRBJ2-1,CATGRGTYNEQFF,TGTGCCACCGGTCGGGGAACCTACAATGAGCAGTTCTTC
-,-,TRBV21-1,TRBJ1-2,CASTPGTGNFKDMATEVF,TGTGCCAGCACCCCCGGGACAGGGAACTTTAAGGACATGGCTACGGAGGTTTTC
-,TRBD1,TRBV11-2,TRBJ1-1,CASSLITAGQGNTEAFF,TGTGCCAGCAGCTTAATAACCGCCGGACAGGGGAACACTGAAGCTTTCTTT
few,TRBD2,TRBV28,TRBJ2-7,CASSLWGWLAGGRYEQYF,TGTGCCAGCAGTTTATGGGGGTGGCTAGCGGGAGGCCGATACGAGCAGTACTTC
-,TRBD2,TRBV7-8,TRBJ2-5,CASSLRTGGQKTQYF,TGTGCCAGCAGCTTGCGTACGGGGGGGCAAAAGACCCAGTACTTC
-,-,TRBV4-3,TRBJ2-7,CASSQGLGIEQYF,TGCGCCAGCAGCCAGGGGCTAGGTATCGAGCAGTACTTC
once,-,TRBV2,TRBJ2-7,CASSENRDEQYF,TGTGCCAGCAGTGAAAATAGGGACGAGCAGTACTTC
-,-,TRBV27,TRBJ2-7,CASSTSSYEQYF,TGTGCCAGCAGTACTAGCTCCTACGAGCAGTACTTC
-,-,TRBV28,TRBJ1-1,CASSRGQAFF,TGTGCCAGCAGCCGGGGTCAAGCTTTCTTT
-,TRBD2,TRBV4-3,TRBJ2-1,CASSRRLAGYNEQFF,TGCGCCAGCAGCCGAAGACTAGCGGGTTACAATGAGCAGTTCTTC
-,-,TRBV28,TRBJ2-2,CASSLGGTGELFF,TGTGCCAGCAGTTTGGGGGGCACCGGGGAGCTGTTTTTT
-,TRBD1,TRBV19,TRBJ1-1,CASSITLRDRVENTEAFF,TGTGCCAGTAGTATAACCTTGAGAGACAGGGTCGAGAACACTGAAGCTTTCTTT
-,TRBD2,TRBV5-1,TRBJ2-1,CASSLAGTSGHNEQFF,TGCGCCAGCAGCTTGGCCGGGACTAGCGGCCACAATGAGCAGTTCTTC
-,-,TRBV7-8,TRBJ2-3,CASSRGTDTQYF,TGTGCCAGCAGCCGCGGCACAGATACGCAGTATTTT
few,-,TRBV6-1,TRBJ1-4,CASSELTGTNEKLFF,TGTGCCAGCAGTGAATTGACAGGAACTAATGAAAAACTGTTTTTT
-,TRBD2,TRBV10-3,TRBJ2-1,CASSPGLATRNEQFF,TGTGCCTCAAGCCCGGGACTAGCGACCAGGAATGAGCAGTTCTTC
-,-,TRBV28,TRBJ2-7,CASGHYEQYF,TGTGCCAGCGGACACTACGAGCAGTACTTC
-,TRBD2,TRBV9,TRBJ2-2,CASSVVTSGPNTGELFF,TGTGCCAGCAGCGTAGTAACTAGCGGGCCGAACACCGGGGAGCTGTTTTTT
-,-,TRBV30,TRBJ2-6,CAWSQGLGANVLTF,TGTGCCTGGAGTCAGGGGTTAGGGGCCAACGTCCTGACTTTC
-,-,TRBV28,TRBJ2-1,CASTAARPWYNEQFF,TGTGCCAGCACCGCAGCCCGGCCTTGGTACAATGAGCAGTTCTTC
-,TRBD1,TRBV7-2,TRBJ2-7,CASSLAPRTGSRIGSIYEQYF,TGTGCCAGCAGCTTAGCTCCCCGGACAGGGTCAAGGATAGGTAGTATCTACGAGCAGTACTTC
-,-,TRBV7-9,TRBJ1-2,CASSLDYYGYTF,TGTGCCAGCAGCTTAGATTACTATGGCTACACCTTC
-,TRBD2,TRBV4-3,TRBJ2-7,CASSQDSGDSYEQYF,TGCGCCAGCAGCCAAGATAGCGGGGACTCCTACGAGCAGTACTTC
-,TRBD2,TRBV5-6,TRBJ2-5,CASSLEGGREETQYF,TGTGCCAGCAGCTTGGAAGGCGGGAGGGAGGAGACCCAGTACTTC
-,-,TRBV7-9,TRBJ1-4,CASSPTLDEKLFF,TGTGCCAGCAGCCCTACCTTGGATGAAAAACTGTTTTTT
-,-,TRBV10-1,TRBJ2-2,CASSGPGAGELFF,TGCGCCAGCAGTGGTCCGGGGGCCGGGGAGCTGTTTTTT
-,-,TRBV5-1,TRBJ2-1,CASSSETTLSSYNEQFF,TGCGCCAGCAGCTCCGAAACGACTCTGTCCTCCTACAATGAGCAGTTCTTC
-,TRBD2,TRBV4-3,TRBJ2-1,CASSQERELAVYNEQFF,TGCGCCAGCAGCCAAGAGAGGGAGCTAGCGGTGTACAATGAGCAGTTCTTC
-,TRBD1,TRBV9,TRBJ2-3,CASSTQGRGLLDTQYF,TGTGCCAGCAGCACCCAGGGCAGGGGGCTTTTAGATACGCAGTATTTT
-,-,TRBV14,TRBJ2-5,CASSQRPQGKWGETQYF,TGTGCCAGCAGCCAAAGGCCTCAGGGGAAATGGGGAGAGACCCAGTACTTC
-,-,TRBV27,TRBJ2-1,CASSFRLLSDEQFF,TGTGCCAGCAGTTTTCGACTACTGTCCGATGAGCAGTTCTTC
-,-,TRBV6-5,TRBJ2-7,CASSTSQGWNEQYF,TGTGCCAGCAGTACTTCACAGGGTTGGAACGAGCAGTACTTC
-,TRBD2,TRBV27,TRBJ2-1,CASSLSNAGAFDEQFF,TGTGCCAGCAGTTTATCGAACGCGGGAGCATTCGATGAGCAGTTCTTC
-,-,TRBV29-1,TRBJ2-7,CSVEEGSRGRYEQYF,TGCAGCGTTGAAGAAGGATCTCGAGGGCGTTACGAGCAGTACTTC
-,TRBD2,TRBV4-2,TRBJ2-7,CASSQEGGASGIHEQYF,TGTGCCAGCAGCCAGGAGGGAGGGGCTAGCGGGATTCACGAGCAGTACTTC
once,-,TRBV7-9,TRBJ1-1,CASNIDPTGPGNTEAFF,TGTGCCAGCAACATAGATCCGACAGGTCCAGGCAACACTGAAGCTTTCTTT
-,-,TRBV2,TRBJ2-2,CASSDPGDTGELFF,TGTGCCAGCAGTGACCCAGGGGACACCGGGGAGCTGTTTTTT